This T cell receptor (beta chain) originates from a study of T cell responses to AZD1222 COVID-19 vaccine. Study-wide points: Among the donors, most were white British and more were female, and clonal diversity was possibly underestimated. Spike regions recognized by vaccine-associated CD4 TCRs spanned the protein, led by 160-218 and 743-854. Spike-specific TCR breadth and depth both grew after two AZD1222 doses.

On this clone: Its antigen is as yet unknown.

Germline lookup yields CDR1 MNHEY and CDR2 SVGAGI. V lost 7 bases to trimming and J lost 2 bases, with 14 bases between them. This CDR3 region has 14 residues. Using immunoSEQ multiplex PCR, the repertoire was profiled, and TCRdb retains in-frame clones only, with some absent. The sample has 110,000 to 150,000 clones, about 93% seen once; the top ten hold roughly 9%. Sequencing used peripheral blood, obtained on day 0 of AZD1222 vaccination. The V gene is TRBV6-5, the J gene TRBJ1-2; D uncertain. This TCR was sampled from an adult in good health. The CDR3 region is CASTTRDFNYGYTF. Written as DNA, the CDR3 is TGTGCCAGCACCACAAGGGATTTCAACTATGGCTACACCTTC.